Listed below are T cell receptor beta chains from one sample, sequenced in a study of control samples from healthy donors and cancer patients. The repertoire was sequenced with immunoSEQ multiplex PCR; TCRdb's copy has only in-frame clones and lacks some. The repertoire has about 120,000 clones, roughly 90% of them found once; the top ten carry approximately 2%. The sequenced material came from blood. The receptors stem from a woman aged 45-59 years in good health. The CDR3 runs from the conserved cysteine through the conserved F or W. Fields, in order: CDR3 length, J gene, V gene, D gene, clone size, CDR3 DNA, CDR3 protein. D genes are given only for firm matches. For some rows the clone size is stated as once, few or many, or as a class when expanded; others skip it.

cdr3_length: 14
j_call: TRBJ1-1
v_call: TRBV29-1
d_call: -
clone_size: few
cdr3_nt: TGCAGCGTTGAAGATCAGGGGCAAGGATCTGAAGCTTTCTTT
cdr3_aa: CSVEDQGQGSEAFF

cdr3_length: 12
j_call: TRBJ2-2
v_call: TRBV7-9
d_call: -
clone_size: -
cdr3_nt: TGTGCCAGCAGCCCCCTTACTGGGGAGCTGTTTTTT
cdr3_aa: CASSPLTGELFF

cdr3_length: 16
j_call: TRBJ1-3
v_call: TRBV5-1
d_call: -
clone_size: -
cdr3_nt: TGCGCCAGCAGCGCGAATCCAGGGGCCTCTGGAAACACCATATATTTT
cdr3_aa: CASSANPGASGNTIYF

cdr3_length: 14
j_call: TRBJ2-3
v_call: TRBV29-1
d_call: TRBD1
clone_size: -
cdr3_nt: TGCAGCGTCCACCCGGGACAGGGACTAGATACGCAGTATTTT
cdr3_aa: CSVHPGQGLDTQYF

cdr3_length: 16
j_call: TRBJ1-2
v_call: TRBV28
d_call: TRBD1
clone_size: -
cdr3_nt: TGTGCCAGCAGTCCCTATATGTTCGGGACAGGGGACGGCTACACCTTC
cdr3_aa: CASSPYMFGTGDGYTF

cdr3_length: 13
j_call: TRBJ1-2
v_call: TRBV3-1/TRBV3-2
d_call: -
clone_size: -
cdr3_nt: TGTGCCAGCAGGAACGGGGGATCCGATGGCTACACCTTC
cdr3_aa: CASRNGGSDGYTF

cdr3_length: 14
j_call: TRBJ2-7
v_call: TRBV10-3
d_call: TRBD2
clone_size: -
cdr3_nt: TGTGCCATCAGTGCTGGCGGGAGCTCCTACGAGCAGTACTTC
cdr3_aa: CAISAGGSSYEQYF

cdr3_length: 15
j_call: TRBJ1-5
v_call: TRBV4-2
d_call: -
clone_size: -
cdr3_nt: TGTGCCAGCAGCCAAGATATGCATGACACATGGTCCCAGCATTTT
cdr3_aa: CASSQDMHDTWSQHF

cdr3_length: 13
j_call: TRBJ1-1
v_call: TRBV18
d_call: -
clone_size: few
cdr3_nt: TGTGCCAGCTCACAACAGTGGAACACTGAAGCTTTCTTT
cdr3_aa: CASSQQWNTEAFF

cdr3_length: 13
j_call: TRBJ1-3
v_call: TRBV5-1
d_call: TRBD1
clone_size: -
cdr3_nt: TGCGCCAGCAGCACGGACAGGCGCAGCACCATATATTTT
cdr3_aa: CASSTDRRSTIYF

cdr3_length: 15
j_call: TRBJ2-2
v_call: TRBV6-5
d_call: TRBD2
clone_size: once
cdr3_nt: TGTGCCAGCACAGGAGTAGCGGGGGACACCGGGGAGCTGTTTTTT
cdr3_aa: CASTGVAGDTGELFF

cdr3_length: 15
j_call: TRBJ1-2
v_call: TRBV11-2
d_call: -
clone_size: -
cdr3_nt: TGTGCCAGCAGCTTAGATGTTGGAGCTAACTATGGCTACACCTTC
cdr3_aa: CASSLDVGANYGYTF

cdr3_length: 12
j_call: TRBJ1-2
v_call: TRBV3-1/TRBV3-2
d_call: -
clone_size: -
cdr3_nt: TGTGCCAGCAGCCAAGGACAGTTGGGCTACACCTTC
cdr3_aa: CASSQGQLGYTF

cdr3_length: 18
j_call: TRBJ2-7
v_call: TRBV7-2
d_call: -
clone_size: -
cdr3_nt: TGTGCCAGCAGCTTAGATCGTGGCCTTGGTCCCGACTCCTACGAGCAGTACTTC
cdr3_aa: CASSLDRGLGPDSYEQYF

cdr3_length: 10
j_call: TRBJ1-1
v_call: TRBV20-1
d_call: -
clone_size: -
cdr3_nt: TGCAGTGCTACCCGCACTGAAGCTTTCTTT
cdr3_aa: CSATRTEAFF

cdr3_length: 15
j_call: TRBJ2-5
v_call: TRBV5-1
d_call: -
clone_size: -
cdr3_nt: TGCGCCAGCAGCTTGTTGACAGCGCCGCAAGAGACCCAGTACTTC
cdr3_aa: CASSLLTAPQETQYF

cdr3_length: 14
j_call: TRBJ2-7
v_call: TRBV6-5
d_call: TRBD1
clone_size: -
cdr3_nt: TGTGCCAGCCTAAGGGGACAGGGGGACTACGAACAGTACTTC
cdr3_aa: CASLRGQGDYEQYF

cdr3_length: 14
j_call: TRBJ1-1
v_call: TRBV29-1
d_call: -
clone_size: -
cdr3_nt: TGCAGCGTTGCGGTAGGGGGGGGGCGCGCAGAAGCTTTCTTT
cdr3_aa: CSVAVGGGRAEAFF

cdr3_length: 11
j_call: TRBJ1-1
v_call: TRBV29-1
d_call: -
clone_size: -
cdr3_nt: TGCAGCGTGTGGACAGAGTTTGAAGCTTTCTTT
cdr3_aa: CSVWTEFEAFF

cdr3_length: 16
j_call: TRBJ2-5
v_call: TRBV7-9
d_call: -
clone_size: -
cdr3_nt: TGTGCCAGCAGCTTAGCGACAAGGGGTCCCAAAGAGACCCAGTACTTC
cdr3_aa: CASSLATRGPKETQYF

cdr3_length: 14
j_call: TRBJ2-7
v_call: TRBV5-1
d_call: -
clone_size: once
cdr3_nt: TGCGCCAGCAGCCGGGGGCCTAGTTTCTACGAGCAGTACTTC
cdr3_aa: CASSRGPSFYEQYF

cdr3_length: 16
j_call: TRBJ2-5
v_call: TRBV18
d_call: TRBD2
clone_size: -
cdr3_nt: TGTGCCAGCTCCCAACTATCGACTAGCGGGAAAGAGACCCAGTACTTC
cdr3_aa: CASSQLSTSGKETQYF

cdr3_length: 12
j_call: TRBJ2-7
v_call: TRBV28
d_call: -
clone_size: -
cdr3_nt: TGTGCCAGCAGTCTCTTACAGTTCGAGCAGTACTTC
cdr3_aa: CASSLLQFEQYF

cdr3_length: 15
j_call: TRBJ2-3
v_call: TRBV5-1
d_call: -
clone_size: -
cdr3_nt: TGCGCCAGCAGCTTAGGAGGGTCACACACAGATACGCAGTATTTT
cdr3_aa: CASSLGGSHTDTQYF

cdr3_length: 14
j_call: TRBJ1-3
v_call: TRBV29-1
d_call: -
clone_size: -
cdr3_nt: TGCAGCGTTGATATTGGGGGGTCCGGAAACACCATATATTTT
cdr3_aa: CSVDIGGSGNTIYF

cdr3_length: 11
j_call: TRBJ1-2
v_call: TRBV2
d_call: TRBD1
clone_size: -
cdr3_nt: TGTGCCAGCCCAGGGGGCCCTGGCTACACCTTC
cdr3_aa: CASPGGPGYTF

cdr3_length: 13
j_call: TRBJ2-1
v_call: TRBV25-1
d_call: -
clone_size: -
cdr3_nt: TGTGCCAGCGCGGCAGGCGGCCTAAATGAGCAGTTCTTC
cdr3_aa: CASAAGGLNEQFF

cdr3_length: 13
j_call: TRBJ2-7
v_call: TRBV5-4
d_call: TRBD1
clone_size: -
cdr3_nt: TGTGCCAGCAGCGAGGGACAGGCCTACGAGCAGTACTTC
cdr3_aa: CASSEGQAYEQYF

cdr3_length: 14
j_call: TRBJ2-7
v_call: TRBV30
d_call: -
clone_size: -
cdr3_nt: TGTGCCTGGAGTGTACTAGGGGTGGGCTACGAGCAGTACTTC
cdr3_aa: CAWSVLGVGYEQYF

cdr3_length: 14
j_call: TRBJ2-2
v_call: TRBV7-9
d_call: -
clone_size: -
cdr3_nt: TGTGCCAGCAGCTTAACACTCAGGACCGGGGAGCTGTTTTTT
cdr3_aa: CASSLTLRTGELFF

cdr3_length: 15
j_call: TRBJ1-5
v_call: TRBV19
d_call: -
clone_size: -
cdr3_nt: TGTGCCAGTAATCTAACCCCTTATAGCAATCAGCCCCAGCATTTT
cdr3_aa: CASNLTPYSNQPQHF

cdr3_length: 11
j_call: TRBJ2-1
v_call: TRBV10-3
d_call: -
clone_size: -
cdr3_nt: TGTGCCATTAGGGGGTGGGATGAGCAGTTCTTC
cdr3_aa: CAIRGWDEQFF

cdr3_length: 16
j_call: TRBJ1-2
v_call: TRBV7-9
d_call: TRBD1
clone_size: -
cdr3_nt: TGTGCCAGCAGCGAGACAGGGGGCTTCACTAACTATGGCTACACCTTC
cdr3_aa: CASSETGGFTNYGYTF

cdr3_length: 14
j_call: TRBJ2-7
v_call: TRBV11-2
d_call: -
clone_size: -
cdr3_nt: TGTGCCAGCAGCTGGTTGAGGGGGGACTACGAGCAGTACTTC
cdr3_aa: CASSWLRGDYEQYF

cdr3_length: 14
j_call: TRBJ1-3
v_call: TRBV6-5
d_call: -
clone_size: -
cdr3_nt: TGTGCCAGCAGTCAGGGTTACTCTGGAAACACCATATATTTT
cdr3_aa: CASSQGYSGNTIYF

cdr3_length: 14
j_call: TRBJ2-2
v_call: TRBV10-3
d_call: -
clone_size: -
cdr3_nt: TGTGCCATCAGTGAGAATCGGACAACCGGGGAGCTGTTTTTT
cdr3_aa: CAISENRTTGELFF

cdr3_length: 18
j_call: TRBJ1-2
v_call: TRBV29-1
d_call: -
clone_size: -
cdr3_nt: TGCAGCGTTGTAGGCGCGGGGTCGTCCCCTGGGACCTTTTATGGCTACACCTTC
cdr3_aa: CSVVGAGSSPGTFYGYTF

cdr3_length: 13
j_call: TRBJ2-7
v_call: TRBV6-5
d_call: TRBD1
clone_size: -
cdr3_nt: TGTGCCAGCAGTCAGGGGGTAAACTACGAGCAGTACTTC
cdr3_aa: CASSQGVNYEQYF

cdr3_length: 17
j_call: TRBJ1-2
v_call: TRBV7-9
d_call: -
clone_size: -
cdr3_nt: TGTGCCAGCAGCCGGTCGGACAGTCAAGCAACTAACTATGGCTACACCTTC
cdr3_aa: CASSRSDSQATNYGYTF

cdr3_length: 14
j_call: TRBJ2-1
v_call: TRBV5-1
d_call: TRBD1
clone_size: -
cdr3_nt: TGCGCCAGCAGCTTTGGACAGGGGGTTAATGAGCAGTTCTTC
cdr3_aa: CASSFGQGVNEQFF

cdr3_length: 14
j_call: TRBJ2-1
v_call: TRBV5-1
d_call: -
clone_size: -
cdr3_nt: TGCGCCAGCAGCCCACCGGGAATCCACAATGAGCAGTTCTTC
cdr3_aa: CASSPPGIHNEQFF

cdr3_length: 13
j_call: TRBJ2-5
v_call: TRBV5-1
d_call: TRBD2
clone_size: -
cdr3_nt: TGCGCCAGCAGCGTGGGGGGGGACGAGACCCAGTACTTC
cdr3_aa: CASSVGGDETQYF

cdr3_length: 12
j_call: TRBJ2-1
v_call: TRBV11-2
d_call: -
clone_size: -
cdr3_nt: TGTGCCAGCAGCTTTGAGTCTCGGAAACAGGTCTTC
cdr3_aa: CASSFESRKQVF

cdr3_length: 13
j_call: TRBJ1-2
v_call: TRBV19
d_call: -
clone_size: once
cdr3_nt: TGTGCCAGTAGTAGGGGGCAAGGGCCCGGCTACACCTTC
cdr3_aa: CASSRGQGPGYTF

cdr3_length: 17
j_call: TRBJ1-6
v_call: TRBV11-2
d_call: -
clone_size: once
cdr3_nt: TGTGCCAGCAGCCTAAAGCCGAAAGGTGCCGCTAATTCACCCCTCCACTTT
cdr3_aa: CASSLKPKGAANSPLHF

cdr3_length: 13
j_call: TRBJ2-7
v_call: TRBV10-3
d_call: TRBD1
clone_size: -
cdr3_nt: TGTGCCATCAAACAGGGGGCGCTTATGGAGCAGTACTTC
cdr3_aa: CAIKQGALMEQYF

cdr3_length: 12
j_call: TRBJ1-2
v_call: TRBV6-5
d_call: -
clone_size: -
cdr3_nt: TGTGCCAGCAGTTCCTTCAACTATGGCTACACCTTC
cdr3_aa: CASSSFNYGYTF

cdr3_length: 13
j_call: TRBJ1-1
v_call: TRBV10-3
d_call: -
clone_size: -
cdr3_nt: TGTGCCATCAGTGAGTACCCTACCGATGAAGCTTTCTTT
cdr3_aa: CAISEYPTDEAFF

cdr3_length: 15
j_call: TRBJ2-5
v_call: TRBV4-1
d_call: -
clone_size: once
cdr3_nt: TGCGCCAGCAGCCGGATTGGGGAGGGGGAGGGGGACCAGTACTTC
cdr3_aa: CASSRIGEGEGDQYF

cdr3_length: 16
j_call: TRBJ2-7
v_call: TRBV5-7
d_call: TRBD2
clone_size: -
cdr3_nt: TGTGCCAGCAGCTCGGGACTAGCGGGAGGGCCCCACGAGCAGTACTTC
cdr3_aa: CASSSGLAGGPHEQYF

cdr3_length: 14
j_call: TRBJ1-1
v_call: TRBV2
d_call: -
clone_size: -
cdr3_nt: TGTGCCAGCAGGGACGGACAGCAAGACCTTGAAGCTTTCTTT
cdr3_aa: CASRDGQQDLEAFF

cdr3_length: 13
j_call: TRBJ2-7
v_call: TRBV2
d_call: TRBD1
clone_size: -
cdr3_nt: TGTGCCAGCAGTGCGGGACAGCCGTACGAGCAGTACTTC
cdr3_aa: CASSAGQPYEQYF

cdr3_length: 14
j_call: TRBJ1-2
v_call: TRBV7-9
d_call: -
clone_size: -
cdr3_nt: TGTGCCAGCAGCCCGATCAGCAGGGCTTGGGGCTACACCTTC
cdr3_aa: CASSPISRAWGYTF

cdr3_length: 12
j_call: TRBJ2-3
v_call: TRBV6-6
d_call: -
clone_size: -
cdr3_nt: TGTGCCAGCAGTTACGGAGGGGAGCCGCAGTATTTT
cdr3_aa: CASSYGGEPQYF

cdr3_length: 13
j_call: TRBJ1-2
v_call: TRBV28
d_call: -
clone_size: -
cdr3_nt: TGTGCCAGCAGTTTAAGGACGGGATATGGCTACACCTTC
cdr3_aa: CASSLRTGYGYTF

cdr3_length: 16
j_call: TRBJ2-2
v_call: TRBV15
d_call: -
clone_size: -
cdr3_nt: TGTGCCACCAGCACCCCTCGGGGTCATAGCACCGGGGAGCTGTTTTTT
cdr3_aa: CATSTPRGHSTGELFF

cdr3_length: 15
j_call: TRBJ2-3
v_call: TRBV5-5
d_call: TRBD2
clone_size: -
cdr3_nt: TGTGCCAGCAGCTTCAGCGGAGCGGGGGCAGATACGCAGTATTTT
cdr3_aa: CASSFSGAGADTQYF